One TCR beta chain is described in this entry. No antigen is known for it. Germline V CDR1 and CDR2: SGHVS, FNYEAQ. This CDR3 has 16 amino acids. V lost 2 bases to trimming and J lost 3 bases; unmatched junction nucleotides: 10. A TCRbeta library incorporating unique molecular identifiers was prepared. TCRdb ran MiXCR on the PCR reads and lists one entry per CDR3 protein. The sample yields some 600,000 distinct CDR3 sequences, over 10% seen once. These data are taken from a study of T-cell reconstitution after alpha-beta-depleted transplantation in children. Study findings and constraints: Newly generated T cells supplied most T-cell counts and diversity one year post-transplant. Several hundred expanded graft clones reportedly supplied alpha-beta T cells about two months after transplant. From surviving recipient T cells and thymic progenitors came the high day-60 TCRbeta diversity observed in some patients.

The chain employs TRBV7-6 and TRBJ2-7, with 7 bases aligning to TRBD2. The source is a male patient between 10 and 17 years old who had a stem cell transplant for acute myeloid leukemia, so the T cells may come from the graft donor. The sample here was PBMCs, mostly from graft donor cells, taken 360 days after TCRalphabeta/CD19-depleted stem cell transplant. CDR3 sequence: CASSLTDSPSGYEQYF. CDR3 DNA: TGTGCCAGCAGCTTAACGGACTCCCCTAGCGGCTACGAGCAGTACTTC.